This note documents a single T cell receptor beta chain sequence. This clone's antigen is unknown. Nothing much larger sits one base from this clone, and base qualities are not available. This specimen comes from a study of T cells after yellow fever vaccination (dated by TCRdb to about 2019). Some background on the complete study: The SMART-Seq v4 Ultra Low Input RNA kit was used to prepare libraries from fractions with low cell numbers. To track T-cell clones before and after primary and booster YFV17D yellow fever vaccination, bulk TCR alpha and beta repertoires were sequenced longitudinally. Two healthy male donors made up the cohort, one aged 18 to 30 years and the other aged 30 to 39 years. Blood was collected at multiple timepoints before and after primary and secondary immunization, and bulk PBMC replicates and cell subsets were isolated. On the study overall, not on this receptor specifically: A small fraction of clonotypes showed up in both the CD4 and CD8 compartments, probably as a result of convergent recombination. Compared with the primary T-cell response, the secondary T-cell response was faster but weaker, reaching its peak on day 5 rather than on day 15. After the booster, most of the clones that had expanded following primary vaccination were detected again (just under 97% of CD4 and 80% to 90% of CD8), which suggests that memory was broadly maintained. Computational filtering was needed because FACS-sorted repertoires could contain abundant contaminating clonotypes from the bulk population. The study included only a couple of donors, which limits how far the findings can be generalized.

Instrument used: Illumina NovaSeq 6000. Synthesis of TCR cDNA relied on 5'RACE template switching, a step that introduced a universal primer site along with unique molecular identifiers. cDNA synthesis was primed from both the TCR alpha and TCR beta constant segments. Libraries were amplified in two PCR steps, with sample barcodes and sequencing adapters added in the second step. Sequencing of the libraries was done on either Illumina HiSeq 2500 (2x100 bp) or NovaSeq (2x150 bp). The paper's processing steps were these. Reads were demultiplexed and collapsed into UMI consensus sequences with MIGEC, and V(D)J alignment was performed with MiXCR. Vaccine-responding clonotypes were defined with edgeR using replicate PBMC samples, requiring FDR below 0.01 and a log2 fold change above 5 up to day 15. Each bulk clonotype received a CD4 or CD8 identity based on whether the sequenced CD4 or CD8 repertoire contained that clonotype at higher abundance. TCRdb redid the processing of the public reads, applying fastp at Q25 and MiXCR, and retained in-frame beta chains. When rows share a CDR3 protein, they turn into one entry using the most common DNA and genes. The V and J calls were not made by the authors but by TCRdb's processing. Across this sample there are 300,000 to 350,000 distinct CDR3 sequences, with around 4.5% seen only once. Together, the top ten hold roughly a fifth of the sample.

Interpreted using the paper, the treatment or condition label stands for: live attenuated yellow fever vaccine strain. At every blood-draw timepoint, two biological replicates of bulk PBMCs were collected. PBMCs were isolated from peripheral blood using a standard Ficoll-Paque protocol. TriZol was used to extract RNA from bulk PBMCs, CD4 and CD8 fractions, and dextramer-positive and dextramer-negative fractions. The sample was PBMCs, taken 15 days after the yellow fever booster vaccination. This clonotype was obtained from a man younger than 35 who received the YFV17D yellow fever vaccine.

The DNA sequence is given as TGCGCCAGCAGCCAAATAGGGATGTCTGGCTACACCTTC. This is translated as CASSQIGMSGYTF. The chain uses TRBV4-1 and TRBJ1-2; no D gene call is confident. CDR1 and CDR2 were assigned from the germline V gene as MGHRA and YSYEKL. The V and J ends are trimmed by 2 bases and 7 bases, leaving 11 bases between them. The CDR3 measures 13 amino acids from cysteine to phenylalanine. The DNA shown is the 39-base CDR3, in frame from base 1.